Listed here is a single T cell receptor beta chain. Its antigen is unknown. These data come from a study of shared clonotypes between healthy human individuals. Study-wide findings and caveats: Non-shared clonotypes had lower generation probabilities than clonotypes shared by all four sorted-subset donors.

It was at deep level that the assay was run. This table comes from immunoSEQ multiplex PCR, and its TCRdb copy is limited to in-frame clones, with some not included. The table lists around 2.5 million clones, 93% of them singletons. The CDR3 is 14 amino acids. Per germline, CDR1 ENHRY and CDR2 SYGVKD. Trimming removed 6 bases from V and 5 bases from J; junction bases left unmatched: 8. This sequence originates from a man between 18 and 35 years old in good health. Some clones in this sample may be carry-over from other donors' samples. What was sequenced was naive CD4+ T cells from PBMCs. Subset: CD45RA+ positively selected. The chain combines TRBV10-3 with TRBJ2-5; 8 bases agree with TRBD2. The CDR3 loop is CAISDGSGSETQYF. The CDR3 bases are TGTGCCATCAGCGACGGGAGCGGGAGTGAGACCCAGTACTTC.